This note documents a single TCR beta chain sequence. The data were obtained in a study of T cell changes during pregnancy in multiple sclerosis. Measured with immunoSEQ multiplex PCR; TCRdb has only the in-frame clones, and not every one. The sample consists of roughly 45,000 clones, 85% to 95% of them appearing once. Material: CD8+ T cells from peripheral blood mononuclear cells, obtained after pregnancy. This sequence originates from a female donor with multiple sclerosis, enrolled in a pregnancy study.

CDR3 DNA: TGTGCCAGCAGCTTAGGTGGGGGGGCCGAGCAGTACTTC. As protein: CASSLGGGAEQYF. The chain joins TRBV11-2 to TRBJ2-7; D might be TRBD2 (7 bases). CDR3 length equals 13 residues. Per the germline V gene, CDR1 is SGHAT and CDR2 is FQNNGV. Trimming left V 1 base short and J 6 bases short, with 10 bases between.